Reported below is one TCR beta chain. The antigen remains unidentified. PCR amplification relied on 60 Vbeta primers (plus 13 Jbeta primers). Original processing notes: Later analysis identified roughly 82 million unique TCR beta chains, about 10 million shared. The method was immunoSEQ multiplex PCR; TCRdb's version includes in-frame clones alone and lacks a portion of them. For V, J and clone size, that table is used; D and trimming come from the DNA. The sample table includes roughly 42,000 clones. This specimen comes from a study of cytomegalovirus exposure and HLA in healthy donors. Turning to the study itself: Most donors, approximately 82% of a few hundred genotyped, fell in the Caucasian-associated ancestry cluster. Study-level findings and limits: One variant, a missense change in DCLRE1C, was linked in a later analysis to TCR beta V- and J-gene trimming. Reports state that TCR beta sequences accurately predicted most subjects' HLA-A and HLA-B alleles.

Germline CDR1 SGHRS, CDR2 YFSETQ. This CDR3 contains 14 residues. V was clipped by 4 bases and J by 2 bases; unmatched bases: 4. The rearrangement joins TRBV5-1 to TRBJ2-5; 8 bases are a match to TRBD1. This TCR was recovered from a man aged 25-45 years in good health and CMV-seronegative. The sequenced material came from PBMCs. CDR3 bases: TGCGCCAGCAGCAAGACAGGGGATCAAGAGACCCAGTACTTC. Translated: CASSKTGDQETQYF.